The 24 T cell receptor beta chains given below trace back to one sample, sequenced in a study of vaccination and CD4 T cells after COVID-19. The treatment denotes: 10-day PBMC culture with coronavirus spike peptide pools or control peptides (ViraFEST assay). CD4+ T cells that had been cultured provided DNA sequenced with the Oncomine TCR Beta short-read assay. One entry per CDR3 protein results from TCRdb running MiXCR on the PCR reads. The sample has over 2,500 distinct CDR3 sequences, roughly 24% seen once. What these receptors recognize is not known. Sequences were derived from CD4+ T cells from blood, cultured in vitro, sampled after SARS-CoV-2 vaccination. The receptors stem from a human donor who had recovered from COVID-19.

The chain uses TRBV15 and TRBJ1-5; 10 bases map to TRBD1. Looked up from germline, CDR1 is LNHNV and CDR2 is YYDKDF (reference sequence). J lost 4 bases, V lost 4 bases, and 7 bases had no gene match. The CDR3 has 16 amino acids. CDR3 nucleotides: TGTGCCACCAGCACCAGACAGGGGGCGGGTAATCAGCCCCAGCATTTT. Its translation: CATSTRQGAGNQPQHF.

This chain joins TRBV10-2 and TRBJ1-2; D unresolved. The CDR3 length is 14 residues. Per germline, CDR1 WSHSY and CDR2 SAAADI. Trimming stripped 7 bases from V and 1 base from J, with 13 bases between. The DNA for the CDR3 is TGCGCCAGCACCACCCACGGGTTTAACTATGGCTACACCTTC. Translated: CASTTHGFNYGYTF.

This clonotype was counted a few times. The chain has TRBV27 and TRBJ1-2; D is unclear. The V end was cut by 3 bases, the J end by 10 bases, with 15 bases between. The germline V gene encodes CDR1 MNHEY and CDR2 SMNVEV (reference sequence). There are 13 residues in the CDR3. The CDR3 spells CASSLAGELSYTF. DNA of the CDR3: TGTGCCAGCAGTTTGGCCGGGGAACTTTCCTACACCTTC.

This clonotype has more than one count but fewer than ten. The chain combines TRBV7-2 with TRBJ2-1, with 9 bases that match TRBD2. V trimming: 2 bases; J trimming: 10 bases; junction bases outside the gene matches: 12. This CDR3 has 16 amino acids. Germline V gene data show CDR1 as SGHTA and CDR2 as FQGNSA. The CDR3 is CASSLFGGAGGQEQFF. In DNA form, the CDR3 reads TGTGCCAGCAGCTTATTCGGTGGAGCGGGGGGACAGGAGCAGTTCTTC.

The chain is built from TRBV10-3 and TRBJ2-5; either TRBD1 or TRBD2 may supply D (5 bases each). The CDR3 totals 13 residues. The germline CDR1 and CDR2 sequences are ENHRY and SYGVKD. V dropped 11 bases and J dropped 1 base, with 14 bases sitting between them. The DNA of the CDR3 is TGTGCCTCAAGAGGGGCACCCCAAGAGACCCAGTACTTC. Encoded protein: CASRGAPQETQYF.

In its sample, this clonotype ranks as medium-sized. The DNA of the CDR3 is TGCAGTGCTAGTCGGAACAGGGATTCACCCCTCCACTTT. Its protein is CSASRNRDSPLHF. The chain recombines TRBV20-1 with TRBJ1-6; tentatively, D is TRBD1 (6 bases). The CDR3 is made up of 13 amino acids. CDR1 is DFQATT, CDR2 SNEGSKA, per germline (reference sequence). Trimming shortened V by 3 bases and J by 8 bases, and 11 bases separated the two germline ends.

This clonotype was found a few times. The chain has TRBV20-1 and TRBJ2-1; 8 bases are a match to TRBD2. V lost 0 bases to trimming and J lost 8 bases; unmatched junction nucleotides: 6. This CDR3 contains 14 residues. Germline values: CDR1 DFQATT, CDR2 SNEGSKA (reference sequence). The CDR3 bases are TGCAGTGCTAGAGACCCGGGACTAGATTATGAGCAGTTCTTC. This encodes CSARDPGLDYEQFF.

This clonotype qualifies as medium-sized. The rearrangement joins TRBV20-1 to TRBJ2-1; the D gene is possibly TRBD1 (7 bases). Trimming took 6 bases from V and 13 from J, leaving 16 bases between them. There are 11 residues in the CDR3. Germline V gene sequence: CDR1 DFQATT, CDR2 SNEGSKA (reference sequence). CDR3 sequence: CSAEGAGEQFF. The CDR3 DNA follows: TGCAGTGCGGAGGGGGCAGGGGAACAGTTCTTC.

This clonotype was seen a handful of times. V usage is TRBV7-9 and J usage is TRBJ1-1; D remains ambiguous. Germline-derived CDR1 and CDR2 are SEHNR and FQNEAQ (reference sequence). Trimming shortened V by 5 bases and J by 0 bases, and 13 bases separated the two germline ends. CDR3 length: 15 residues. The CDR3 is CASSRLGVLNTEAFF. The CDR3 nucleotides read TGTGCCAGCAGCCGCCTTGGGGTCTTGAACACTGAAGCTTTCTTT. Based on the CDR3 plus reference TRBV7-9 and TRBJ1-1, the full variable domain is DTGVSQNPRHKITKRGQNVTFRCDPISEHNRLYWYRQTLGQGPEFLTYFQNEAQLEKSRLLSDRFSAERPKGSFSTLEIQRTEQGDSAMYLCASSRLGVLNTEAFFGQGTRLTVV.

In DNA form, the CDR3 reads TGTGCCAGCAGCACACGACAGGGTTGTTTCCACGAGCAGTACTTC. As protein: CASSTRQGCFHEQYF. The rearrangement uses TRBV21-1 and TRBJ2-7; no DNA check was done on the table's D call, TRBD1. TRBV21-1 is shown as a pseudogene. CDR3 size: 15 residues.

By frequency in the sample, this clonotype is medium-sized (0.01 to 0.1%). The CDR3 DNA sequence: TGTGCCAGCAGCCAGCGGGATCTCGGGGTTCCCGAGCAGTACTTC. Its translation: CASSQRDLGVPEQYF. The chain carries TRBV7-2 and TRBJ2-7; 7 nucleotides agree with TRBD2. Germline CDR1 and CDR2: SGHTA and FQGNSA. CDR3 length equals 15 residues. V gave up 5 bases and J gave up 6 bases; unmatched junction bases: 13.

This clonotype counts as medium-sized. The rearrangement uses TRBV7-2 and TRBJ1-6; the D gene is possibly TRBD1 (5 bases). From germline, CDR1 is SGHTA and CDR2 FQGNSA. CDR3 length: 14 amino acids. Trimming stripped 5 bases from V and 14 bases from J, with 19 bases between. This chain's CDR3 is CASSPGGDGISLHF. The CDR3, as DNA: TGTGCCAGCAGCCCCGGGGGAGACGGTATCTCCCTCCACTTT.

The chain carries TRBV15 and TRBJ1-3; possible D gene TRBD1, 5 bases. Germline CDR1 LNHNV, CDR2 YYDKDF (reference sequence). This CDR3 spans 16 amino acids. V was clipped by 0 bases and J by 7 bases, with 16 bases between them. CDR3 nucleotides: TGTGCCACCAGCAGAGAAGGGGTACTTTTGGGGAACACCATATATTTT. This gives the protein CATSREGVLLGNTIYF.

The table lists this clonotype with a count of one. V and J are TRBV9 and TRBJ2-1; possibly TRBD1 for D (6 bases). The ends were cut back, 3 bases at V and 12 bases at J, with 19 bases in the middle. This CDR3 has 14 amino acids. CDR1 is SGDLS, CDR2 YYNGEE, per germline. CDR3: CASSANPGAPLQFF. The CDR3 bases are TGTGCCAGCAGCGCGAATCCAGGGGCCCCCTTGCAGTTCTTC. The entire variable domain, with the rest obtained from reference TRBV9 and TRBJ2-1, is as follows: DSGVTQTPKHLITATGQRVTLRCSPRSGDLSVYWYQQSLDQGLQFLIQYYNGEERAKGNILERFSAQQFPDLHSELNLSSLELGDSALYFCASSANPGAPLQFFGPGTRLTVL.

This clonotype was observed once. The V call is TRBV6-1, the J call TRBJ2-3, with TRBD1 identical over 7 bases. Germline CDR1 and CDR2: MNHNS and SASEGT. J lost 3 bases, V lost 6 bases, and 3 bases had no gene match. CDR3 size: 13 residues. CDR3 bases: TGTGCCAGCAGCCGGGACAGAACAGATACGCAGTATTTT. This codes for CASSRDRTDTQYF.

A single count supports this clonotype. A far larger clone lies a single base away; this is likely a read error. J is TRBJ2-1 and V is TRBV6-1; 11 nucleotides agree with TRBD1. Germline V gene data show CDR1 as MNHNS and CDR2 as SASEGT. The CDR3 length is 14 residues. V was pared by 5 bases and J by 10 bases, with 7 bases of the junction left unmatched. The CDR3 sequence is CASSTGQGAGEQFF. CDR3 coding DNA: TGTGCCAGCAGTACCGGACAGGGGGCGGGCGAGCAGTTCTTC.

This clonotype was picked up one time. This chain links TRBV6-4 with TRBJ2-4; a possible D gene is TRBD1 (6 bases). V was shortened by 2 bases and J by 6 bases, with 8 bases between the two germline ends. Germline values: CDR1 MRHNA, CDR2 SNTAGT. The CDR3 sequence is 13 residues long. The CDR3 DNA reads TGTGCCAGCAGTGACGGACAGCTAAACATTCAGTACTTC. Translation: CASSDGQLNIQYF.

The gene calls are TRBV27 and TRBJ1-2; D unresolved. This CDR3 is 14 amino acids long. CDR1 is MNHEY and CDR2 is SMNVEV in the germline V gene (reference sequence). Trimming took off 6 bases at V and 2 bases at J, with 13 bases between the two ends. CDR3 region: CASSFTAGNYGYTF. CDR3 nucleotides: TGTGCCAGCAGCTTCACCGCTGGGAACTATGGCTACACCTTC.

The chain couples TRBV20-1 to TRBJ2-2, with TRBD2 matching 7 bases. V lost 0 bases to trimming and J lost 4 bases; unmatched junction nucleotides: 5. The CDR3 extends over 15 amino acids. Germline-derived CDR1 and CDR2 are DFQATT and SNEGSKA (reference sequence). As DNA, the CDR3 is TGCAGTGCTAGAGATCACGGGGGGACCACCGGGGAGCTGTTTTTT. Its protein is CSARDHGGTTGELFF.

Ten or more counts support this clonotype. The chain links TRBV7-3 to TRBJ2-7, with 8 bases lining up with TRBD1. V lost 5 bases, J lost 1 base, and 10 bases stayed unmatched. The CDR3 runs to 16 residues. CDR1 is SGHTA and CDR2 is FQGTGA in the germline V gene. The CDR3 sequence is CASSPGGYRGSYEQYF. The CDR3 region has the DNA TGTGCCAGCAGCCCTGGGGGATACAGGGGGTCCTACGAGCAGTACTTC.

The genes are TRBV29-1 and TRBJ2-3; the D call may be TRBD1 or TRBD2 (7 bases each). This CDR3 is built from 13 residues. Trimming left V 3 bases short and J 6 bases short, with 13 bases between. The germline V gene has CDR1 SQVTM and CDR2 ANQGSEA. The CDR3 protein is CSVDQGGSDTQYF. DNA for the CDR3: TGCAGCGTTGACCAGGGGGGGTCCGATACGCAGTATTTT.

This clonotype has ten or more counts. The chain combines TRBV20-1 with TRBJ2-7, with 11 bases fitting TRBD2. The V and J ends lost 2 bases and 4 bases, in that order; junction bases with no gene match: 4. The CDR3 is made up of 14 amino acids. The V gene's germline CDR1 is DFQATT and CDR2 SNEGSKA (reference sequence). CDR3 nucleotide sequence: TGCAGTGCTAGAACCGGGACTAGCGGTTACGAGCAGTACTTC. Translated: CSARTGTSGYEQYF.

By proportion, this clonotype is large. CDR3 in amino acids: CASSYGQGLTYEQYF. For the CDR3, the DNA is TGTGCCAGCAGCTACGGACAGGGCCTTACCTACGAGCAGTACTTC. V usage is TRBV7-6 and J usage is TRBJ2-7, with TRBD1 matching over 8 bases. The CDR3 sequence is 15 residues long. V lost 4 bases to trimming and J lost 2 bases; unmatched junction nucleotides: 7. Germline assignment: CDR1 SGHVS and CDR2 FNYEAQ. Together with reference TRBV7-6 and TRBJ2-7, the CDR3 gives the full variable domain: GAGVSQSPRYKVTKRGQDVALRCDPISGHVSLYWYRQALGQGPEFLTYFNYEAQQDKSGLPNDRFSAERPEGSISTLTIQRTEQRDSAMYRCASSYGQGLTYEQYFGPGTRLTVT.

The chain uses TRBV7-3 and TRBJ2-3; D remains ambiguous. Germline assignment: CDR1 SGHTA and CDR2 FQGTGA. Trimming pared 2 bases from V and 2 bases from J, leaving 17 bases between. CDR3 length: 17 amino acids. In nucleotides, the CDR3 is TGTGCCAGCAGCTTATATGGCCCTGGTCTTACCACAGATACGCAGTATTTT. Its protein is CASSLYGPGLTTDTQYF.